This T cell receptor (beta chain) derives from a study of brain T cells in children with intractable seizures. For this clone: Its antigen is still unknown.

General study findings and limits: Only CDR3 sequence similarity suggested viral specificity, without known HCMV serostatus.

Trimming took off 2 bases at V and 5 bases at J, with 12 bases between the two ends. Germline V gives CDR1 MDHEN, CDR2 SYDVKM. CDR3 length: 15 residues. TCRdb's table, derived via immunoSEQ multiplex PCR, lists solely in-frame clones and lacks some. The data show 88,000 or so clones, 91% seen once. Surgery cases with the highest brain T cell transcript signatures were chosen for sequencing. Pre-surgery treatment included at least one anti-epileptic drug. This sequence joins TRBV28 and TRBJ1-4; D is undetermined. This clonotype was obtained from a girl aged 2 to 9 with Rasmussen encephalitis and intractable seizures. The sample consisted of peripheral blood, taken at surgery. CDR3 coding DNA: TGTGCCAGCAGTTTACCCGGATTATTAAATGAAAAACTGTTTTTT. Residues: CASSLPGLLNEKLFF.